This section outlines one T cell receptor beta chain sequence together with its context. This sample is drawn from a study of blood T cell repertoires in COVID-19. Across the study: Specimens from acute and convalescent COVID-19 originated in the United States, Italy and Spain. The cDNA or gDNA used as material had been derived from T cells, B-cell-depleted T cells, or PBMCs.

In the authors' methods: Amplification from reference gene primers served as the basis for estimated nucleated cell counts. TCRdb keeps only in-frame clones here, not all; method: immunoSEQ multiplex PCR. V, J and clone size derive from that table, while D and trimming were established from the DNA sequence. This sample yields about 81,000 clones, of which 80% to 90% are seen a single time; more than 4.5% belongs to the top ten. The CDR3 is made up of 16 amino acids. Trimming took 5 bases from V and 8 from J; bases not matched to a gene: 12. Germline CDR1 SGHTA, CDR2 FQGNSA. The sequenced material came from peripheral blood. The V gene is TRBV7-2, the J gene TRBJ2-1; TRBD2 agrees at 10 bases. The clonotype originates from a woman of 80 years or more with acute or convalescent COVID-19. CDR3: CASSPSLAGARYEQFF. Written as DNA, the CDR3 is TGTGCCAGCAGCCCTTCCCTAGCGGGGGCCCGATATGAGCAGTTCTTC.